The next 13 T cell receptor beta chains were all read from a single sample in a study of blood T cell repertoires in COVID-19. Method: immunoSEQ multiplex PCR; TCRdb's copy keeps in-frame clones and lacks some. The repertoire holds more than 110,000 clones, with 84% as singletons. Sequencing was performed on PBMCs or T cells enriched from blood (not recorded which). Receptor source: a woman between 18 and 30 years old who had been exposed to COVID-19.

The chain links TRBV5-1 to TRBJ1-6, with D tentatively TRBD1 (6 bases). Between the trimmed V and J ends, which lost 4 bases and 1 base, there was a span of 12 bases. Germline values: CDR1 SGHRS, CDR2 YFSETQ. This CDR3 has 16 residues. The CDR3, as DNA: TGCGCCAGCAGCAGCACAGGGTTGTCCTATAATTCACCCCTCCACTTT. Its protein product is CASSSTGLSYNSPLHF.

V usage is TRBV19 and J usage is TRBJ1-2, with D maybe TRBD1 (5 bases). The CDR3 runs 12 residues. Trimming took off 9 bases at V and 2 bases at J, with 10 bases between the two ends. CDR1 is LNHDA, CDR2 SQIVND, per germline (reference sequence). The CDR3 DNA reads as TGTGCCAGCAAGACAGAAAACTATGGCTACACCTTC. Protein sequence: CASKTENYGYTF.

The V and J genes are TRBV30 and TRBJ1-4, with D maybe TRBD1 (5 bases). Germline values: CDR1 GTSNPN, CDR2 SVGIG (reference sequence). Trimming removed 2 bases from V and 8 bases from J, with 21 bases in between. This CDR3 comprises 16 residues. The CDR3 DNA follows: TGTGCCTGGAGTCCCGATCGGGCAGGGAGGAGAGAAAAACTGTTTTTT. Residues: CAWSPDRAGRREKLFF.

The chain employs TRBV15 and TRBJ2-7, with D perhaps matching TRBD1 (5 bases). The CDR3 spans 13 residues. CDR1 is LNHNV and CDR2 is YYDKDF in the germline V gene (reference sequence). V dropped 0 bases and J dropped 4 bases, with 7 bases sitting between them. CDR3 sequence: CATSRETGYEQYF. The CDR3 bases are TGTGCCACCAGCAGAGAAACAGGTTACGAGCAGTACTTC. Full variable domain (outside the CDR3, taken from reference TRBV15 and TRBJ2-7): DAMVIQNPRYQVTQFGKPVTLSCSQTLNHNVMYWYQQKSSQAPKLLFHYYDKDFNNEADTPDNFQSRRPNTSFCFLDIRSPGLGDTAMYLCATSRETGYEQYFGPGTRLTVT.

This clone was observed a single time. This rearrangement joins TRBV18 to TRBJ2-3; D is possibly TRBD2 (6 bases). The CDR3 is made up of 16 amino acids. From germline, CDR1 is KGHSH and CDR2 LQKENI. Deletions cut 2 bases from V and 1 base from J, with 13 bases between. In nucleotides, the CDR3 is TGTGCCAGCTCACCAGACCTAGCGCGACGCACAGATACGCAGTATTTT. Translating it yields CASSPDLARRTDTQYF. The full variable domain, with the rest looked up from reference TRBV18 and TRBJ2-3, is NAGVMQNPRHLVRRRGQEARLRCSPMKGHSHVYWYRQLPEEGLKFMVYLQKENIIDESGMPKERFSAEFPKEGPSILRIQQVVRGDSAAYFCASSPDLARRTDTQYFGPGTRLTVL.

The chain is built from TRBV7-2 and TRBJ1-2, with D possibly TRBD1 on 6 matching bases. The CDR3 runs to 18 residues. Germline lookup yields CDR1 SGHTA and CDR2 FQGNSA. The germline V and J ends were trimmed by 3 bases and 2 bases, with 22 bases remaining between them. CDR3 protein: CASSFDPKTPGHNYGYTF. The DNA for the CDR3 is TGTGCCAGCAGCTTTGACCCGAAGACTCCGGGACACAACTATGGCTACACCTTC.

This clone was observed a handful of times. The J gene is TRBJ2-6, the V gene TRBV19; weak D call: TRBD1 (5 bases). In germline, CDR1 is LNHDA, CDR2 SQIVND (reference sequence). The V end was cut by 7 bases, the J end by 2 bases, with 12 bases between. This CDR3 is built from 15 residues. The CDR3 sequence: CASNPQGTGANVLTF. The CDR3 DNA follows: TGTGCCAGTAACCCCCAGGGAACTGGGGCCAACGTCCTGACTTTC.

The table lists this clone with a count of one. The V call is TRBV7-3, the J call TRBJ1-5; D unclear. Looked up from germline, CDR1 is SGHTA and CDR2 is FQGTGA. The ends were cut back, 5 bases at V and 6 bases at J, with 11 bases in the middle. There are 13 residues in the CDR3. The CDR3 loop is CASSLGVSQPQHF. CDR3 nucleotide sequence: TGTGCCAGCAGCCTCGGGGTTAGTCAGCCCCAGCATTTT.

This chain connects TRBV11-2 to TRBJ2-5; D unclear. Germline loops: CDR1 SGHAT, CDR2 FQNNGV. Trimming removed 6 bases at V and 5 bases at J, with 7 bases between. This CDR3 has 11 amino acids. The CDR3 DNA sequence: TGTGCCAGCAGTTACTTTGAGACCCAGTACTTC. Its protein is CASSYFETQYF.

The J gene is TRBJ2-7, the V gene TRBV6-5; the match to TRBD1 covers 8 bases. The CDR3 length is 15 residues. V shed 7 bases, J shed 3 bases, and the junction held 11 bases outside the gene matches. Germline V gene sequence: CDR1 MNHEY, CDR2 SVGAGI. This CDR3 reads CASNLHRDRIYEQYF. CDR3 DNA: TGTGCCAGCAACTTACACCGGGACAGGATCTACGAGCAGTACTTC.

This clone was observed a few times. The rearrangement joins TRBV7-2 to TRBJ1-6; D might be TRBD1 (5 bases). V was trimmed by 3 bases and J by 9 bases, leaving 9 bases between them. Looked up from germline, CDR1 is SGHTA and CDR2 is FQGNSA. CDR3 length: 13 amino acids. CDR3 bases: TGTGCCAGCAGCTTGGAGGGGAGTTCACCCCTCCACTTT. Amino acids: CASSLEGSSPLHF. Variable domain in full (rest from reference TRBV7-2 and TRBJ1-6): GAGVSQSPSNKVTEKGKDVELRCDPISGHTALYWYRQSLGQGLEFLIYFQGNSAPDKSGLPSDRFSAERTGGSVSTLTIQRTQQEDSAVYLCASSLEGSSPLHFGNGTRLTVT.

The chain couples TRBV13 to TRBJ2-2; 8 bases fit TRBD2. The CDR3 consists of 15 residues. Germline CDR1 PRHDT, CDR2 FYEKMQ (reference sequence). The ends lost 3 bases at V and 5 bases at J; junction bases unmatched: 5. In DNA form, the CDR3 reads TGTGCCAGCAGCTTCAAGCGGGAGTGGACCGGGGAGCTGTTTTTT. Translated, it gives CASSFKREWTGELFF.

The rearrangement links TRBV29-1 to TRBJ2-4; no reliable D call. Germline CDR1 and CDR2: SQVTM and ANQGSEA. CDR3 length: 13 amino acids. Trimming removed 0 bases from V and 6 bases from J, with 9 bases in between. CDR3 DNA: TGCAGCGTTGAAGATCCCGTGTTAAACATTCAGTACTTC. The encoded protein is CSVEDPVLNIQYF.